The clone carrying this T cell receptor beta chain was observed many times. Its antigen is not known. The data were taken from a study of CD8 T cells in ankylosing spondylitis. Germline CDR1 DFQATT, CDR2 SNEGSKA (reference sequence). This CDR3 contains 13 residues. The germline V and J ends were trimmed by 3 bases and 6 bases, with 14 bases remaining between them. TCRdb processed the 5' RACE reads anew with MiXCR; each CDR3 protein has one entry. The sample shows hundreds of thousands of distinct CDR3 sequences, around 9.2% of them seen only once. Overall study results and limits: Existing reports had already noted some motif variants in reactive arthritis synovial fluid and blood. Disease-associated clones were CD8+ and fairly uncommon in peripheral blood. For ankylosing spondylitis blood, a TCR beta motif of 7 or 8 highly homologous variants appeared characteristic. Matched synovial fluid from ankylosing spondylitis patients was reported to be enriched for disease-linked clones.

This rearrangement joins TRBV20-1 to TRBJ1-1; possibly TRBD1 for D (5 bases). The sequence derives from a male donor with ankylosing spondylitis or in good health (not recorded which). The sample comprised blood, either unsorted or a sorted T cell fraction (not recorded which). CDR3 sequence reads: CSASQERGAEAFF. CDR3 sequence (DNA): TGCAGTGCTAGCCAGGAGAGGGGTGCTGAAGCTTTCTTT.